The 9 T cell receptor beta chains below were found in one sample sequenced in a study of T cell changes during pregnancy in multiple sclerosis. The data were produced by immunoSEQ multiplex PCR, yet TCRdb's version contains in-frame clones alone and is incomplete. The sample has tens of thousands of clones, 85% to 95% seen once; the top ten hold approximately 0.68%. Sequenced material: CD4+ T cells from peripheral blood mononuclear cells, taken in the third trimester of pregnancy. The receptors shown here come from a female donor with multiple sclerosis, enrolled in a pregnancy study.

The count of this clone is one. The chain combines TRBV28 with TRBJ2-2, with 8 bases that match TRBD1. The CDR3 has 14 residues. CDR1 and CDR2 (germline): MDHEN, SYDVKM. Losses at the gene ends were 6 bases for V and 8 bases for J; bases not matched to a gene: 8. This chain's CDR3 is CASRRQGQAGELFF. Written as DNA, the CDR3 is TGTGCCAGCAGACGACAGGGACAGGCTGGGGAGCTGTTTTTT.

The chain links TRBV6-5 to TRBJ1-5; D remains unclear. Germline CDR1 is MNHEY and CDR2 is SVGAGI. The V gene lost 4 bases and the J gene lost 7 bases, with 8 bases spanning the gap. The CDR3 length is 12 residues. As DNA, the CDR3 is TGTGCCAGCAGTTCCCCTCCCCAGCCCCAGCATTTT. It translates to CASSSPPQPQHF.

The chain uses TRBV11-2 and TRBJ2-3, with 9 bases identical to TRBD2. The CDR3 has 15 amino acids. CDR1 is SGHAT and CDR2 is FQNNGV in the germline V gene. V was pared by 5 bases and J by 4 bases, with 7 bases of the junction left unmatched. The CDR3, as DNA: TGTGCCAGCAGCCCCTTTGCGGGGGGGGCAGATACGCAGTATTTT. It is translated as CASSPFAGGADTQYF.

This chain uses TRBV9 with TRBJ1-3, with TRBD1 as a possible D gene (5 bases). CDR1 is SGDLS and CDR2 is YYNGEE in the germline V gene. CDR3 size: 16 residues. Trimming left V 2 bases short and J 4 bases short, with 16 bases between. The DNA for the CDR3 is TGTGCCAGCAGCGTCTCTTCGGGGGTAGGAGGAAACACCATATATTTT. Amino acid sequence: CASSVSSGVGGNTIYF. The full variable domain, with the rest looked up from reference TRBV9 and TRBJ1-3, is DSGVTQTPKHLITATGQRVTLRCSPRSGDLSVYWYQQSLDQGLQFLIQYYNGEERAKGNILERFSAQQFPDLHSELNLSSLELGDSALYFCASSVSSGVGGNTIYFGEGSWLTVV.

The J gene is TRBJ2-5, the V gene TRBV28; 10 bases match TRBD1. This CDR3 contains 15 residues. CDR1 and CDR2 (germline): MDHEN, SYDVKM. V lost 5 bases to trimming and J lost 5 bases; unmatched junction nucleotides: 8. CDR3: CASSTRQGARETQYF. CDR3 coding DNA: TGTGCCAGCAGTACTAGACAGGGGGCAAGGGAGACCCAGTACTTC.

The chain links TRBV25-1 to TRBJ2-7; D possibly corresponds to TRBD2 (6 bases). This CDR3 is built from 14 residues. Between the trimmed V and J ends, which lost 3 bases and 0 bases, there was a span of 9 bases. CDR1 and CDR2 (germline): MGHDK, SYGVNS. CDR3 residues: CASSDAGSSYEQYF. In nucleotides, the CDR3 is TGTGCCAGCAGTGATGCGGGAAGCTCCTACGAGCAGTACTTC.

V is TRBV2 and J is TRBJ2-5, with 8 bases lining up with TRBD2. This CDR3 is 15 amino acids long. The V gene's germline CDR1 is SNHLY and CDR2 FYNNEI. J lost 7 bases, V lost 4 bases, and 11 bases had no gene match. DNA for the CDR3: TGTGCCAGCAGTGTGGGACTAGGGTCGGCCGGGACCCAGTACTTC. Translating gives CASSVGLGSAGTQYF.

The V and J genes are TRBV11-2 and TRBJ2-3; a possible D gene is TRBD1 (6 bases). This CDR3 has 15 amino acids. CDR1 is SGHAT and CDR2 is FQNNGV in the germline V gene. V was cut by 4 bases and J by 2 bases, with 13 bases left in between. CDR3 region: CASSSTGVNTDTQYF. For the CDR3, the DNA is TGTGCCAGCAGCTCGACAGGAGTAAACACAGATACGCAGTATTTT.

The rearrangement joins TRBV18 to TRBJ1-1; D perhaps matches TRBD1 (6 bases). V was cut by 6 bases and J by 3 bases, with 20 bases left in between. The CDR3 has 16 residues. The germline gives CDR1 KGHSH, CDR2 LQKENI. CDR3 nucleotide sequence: TGTGCCAGCTCTCAATTACCAGGCACAGGGTACACTGAAGCTTTCTTT. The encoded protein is CASSQLPGTGYTEAFF.